This T cell receptor (beta chain) was recovered during a study of post-analysis software for immune sequencing data. Overall study: The cohort encompassed relapsing-remitting, secondary progressive and progressive-relapsing multiple sclerosis disease courses.

Comment on this clonotype: The antigen is unknown.

Carried by the TCR beta cDNA libraries were unique molecular identifiers. Around 500,000 cDNA molecules came from around 1 to 9.1 million T cells. Each CDR3 protein is one row after TCRdb ran MiXCR on the PCR reads. In the table there are about 820,000 distinct CDR3 sequences, about 57% of which are singletons. Trimming shortened V by 2 bases and J by 1 base, and 12 bases separated the two germline ends. The germline CDR1 and CDR2 sequences are SGHTA and FQGTGA. CDR3 size: 15 residues. Overall study results and limits: With TRBV5-6, TRBV5-1 and TRBV20-1 included, about five TRBV segments were more frequent in patients than in controls. Clustering by F measure revealed strong co-clustering among samples prepared together in one batch. Multiple sclerosis was associated with a significant reduction in normalized Chao1 diversity relative to controls.

The sample comprised blood. The sequence was obtained from a girl aged 5 to 17 with multiple sclerosis. The chain combines TRBV7-3 with TRBJ2-7, with D possibly being TRBD1 or TRBD2 (6 bases each). The CDR3 bases are TGTGCCAGCAGCTTAGCCGGGGGCGAGTCCTACGAGCAGTACTTC. Encoded protein: CASSLAGGESYEQYF.